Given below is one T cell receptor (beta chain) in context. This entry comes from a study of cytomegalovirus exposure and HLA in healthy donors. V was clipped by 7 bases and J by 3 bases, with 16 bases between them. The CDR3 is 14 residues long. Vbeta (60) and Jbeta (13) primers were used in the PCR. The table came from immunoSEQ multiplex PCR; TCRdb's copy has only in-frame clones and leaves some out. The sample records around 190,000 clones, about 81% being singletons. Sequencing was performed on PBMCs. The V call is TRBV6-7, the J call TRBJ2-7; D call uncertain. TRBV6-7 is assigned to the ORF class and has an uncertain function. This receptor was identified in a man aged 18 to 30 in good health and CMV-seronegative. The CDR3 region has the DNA TGTGCCAGCAACGGCCAGGAATTATTCTACGAGCAGTACTTC. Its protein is CASNGQELFYEQYF.